The 26 T cell receptor beta chains presented below share a single source sample, sequenced in a study of CD8+ T cells in alopecia areata (dated by TCRdb to 2017 to 2018). Library creation used the immunoSEQ multiplex PCR assay. To provide template for TCR sequencing, every sample had RNA extracted and reverse transcribed into cDNA. Held by TCRdb, this immuneACCESS table contains in-frame sequences only and omits some clones. Under half of the omission traces to an unresolved V gene where checked; the cause of the rest is unknown. This sample holds roughly 130,000 clones; 45% to 60% were observed only once. Of the sample, less than 5.5% falls within the top ten clones. Taken with the paper, the label for time point translates to: baseline before oral tofacitinib. Sample: CD4+ T cells sorted from blood, taken at week 0. The receptor set was obtained from a human donor with alopecia areata.

The rearrangement links TRBV4-3 to TRBJ2-7, with 8 bases aligning to TRBD1. V gave up 4 bases and J gave up 2 bases; unmatched junction bases: 7. The CDR3 consists of 15 residues. Germline V gene sequence: CDR1 LGHNA, CDR2 YSLEER. The CDR3 loop reads CASSPGGQGPYEQYF. The CDR3 DNA reads TGCGCCAGCAGCCCAGGTGGACAGGGCCCCTACGAGCAGTACTTC.

V and J are TRBV30 and TRBJ2-3, with 12 bases lining up with TRBD2. The CDR3 sequence is 16 residues long. Germline trimming cut 6 bases from V and 2 bases from J; bases unmatched to any gene: 9. Germline V gene sequence: CDR1 GTSNPN, CDR2 SVGIG (reference sequence). This CDR3 is CACRTSGDFLTDTQYF. Here the CDR3 DNA reads TGTGCCTGCCGGACTAGCGGGGATTTTCTCACAGATACGCAGTATTTT.

This clone was observed a handful of times. The chain joins TRBV5-1 to TRBJ2-4; the D gene is possibly TRBD1 (5 bases). Trimming cost V 0 bases and J 5 bases, with 6 bases left between them. CDR1 and CDR2 (germline): SGHRS, YFSETQ. The CDR3 has 13 amino acids. Here the CDR3 DNA reads TGCGCCAGCAGCTTGGAAGGGGAAAACATTCAGTACTTC. Protein sequence: CASSLEGENIQYF.

The chain recombines TRBV7-6 with TRBJ2-5; TRBD2 matches 7 bases. V lost 3 bases, J lost 4 bases, and 2 bases stayed unmatched. Germline lookup yields CDR1 SGHVS and CDR2 FNYEAQ. There are 13 residues in the CDR3. The CDR3 sequence: CASSFAGVETQYF. Here the CDR3 DNA reads TGTGCCAGCAGCTTCGCGGGGGTAGAGACCCAGTACTTC.

Points on this clone: The same CDR3 is also encoded by other DNA sequences in this sample. The chain recombines TRBV5-1 with TRBJ2-1; D is undetermined. The CDR3 length is 14 residues. V lost 1 base, J lost 5 bases, and 10 bases lay in between. Germline loops: CDR1 SGHRS, CDR2 YFSETQ. The CDR3 is CASSLNTVNNEQFF. The CDR3 DNA is TGCGCCAGCAGCTTGAACACCGTCAACAATGAGCAGTTCTTC.

The chain joins TRBV4-1 to TRBJ2-3, with 10 bases identical to TRBD2. With 4 bases clipped from V and 3 bases from J, the junction kept 4 bases outside the gene matches. CDR3 length: 15 residues. CDR1 MGHRA and CDR2 YSYEKL come from the germline V gene. The CDR3 region has the DNA TGCGCCAGCAGCCCATTGGGACTAGCGACAGATACGCAGTATTTT. Translation gives CASSPLGLATDTQYF.

CDR3 protein: CASSLSRGVQETQYF. The CDR3 DNA sequence: TGTGCCAGCAGTTTGTCGCGGGGGGTCCAAGAGACCCAGTACTTC. The chain links TRBV27 to TRBJ2-5; 8 positions match TRBD2. The junction had 4 bases not matched to a gene; V was cut back by 3 bases and J by 1 base. The germline V gene encodes CDR1 MNHEY and CDR2 SMNVEV (reference sequence). CDR3 length equals 15 residues.

The chain recombines TRBV20-1 with TRBJ2-7, with 9 bases aligning to TRBD2. Germline values: CDR1 DFQATT, CDR2 SNEGSKA (reference sequence). J gave up 11 bases and V 3 bases, and 5 bases lay outside the gene matches. This CDR3 has 11 amino acids. This CDR3 reads CSARDAGGEYF. The CDR3 nucleotides read TGCAGTGCTAGGGATGCGGGAGGGGAGTACTTC.

The chain links TRBV6-5 to TRBJ2-7, with 9 bases identical to TRBD1. V shed 0 bases and J 3 bases; nucleotides not matched to a gene: 3. CDR1 and CDR2 (germline): MNHEY, SVGAGI. The CDR3 runs to 15 residues. The CDR3 here is CASSYSAGQGYEQYF. Here the CDR3 DNA reads TGTGCCAGCAGTTACTCCGCGGGACAGGGCTACGAGCAGTACTTC.

The V gene is TRBV10-3, the J gene TRBJ1-2, with 10 bases matching TRBD1. The CDR3 covers 11 residues. V lost 6 bases to trimming and J lost 10 bases; unmatched junction nucleotides: 2. Germline V lookup: CDR1 ENHRY, CDR2 SYGVKD. The CDR3 DNA sequence: TGTGCCATCAGAGGGACAGGGGCCTACACCTTC. This codes for CAIRGTGAYTF.

This clone was recorded only once. The chain couples TRBV5-6 to TRBJ2-3; D is unresolved. CDR1 is SGHDT and CDR2 is YYEEEE in the germline V gene. The CDR3 spans 13 residues. Trimming cost V 4 bases and J 1 base, with 7 bases left between them. The chain's CDR3 is CASSLPGTDTQYF. CDR3 bases: TGTGCCAGCAGCCTGCCTGGCACAGATACGCAGTATTTT. Filled out from reference TRBV5-6 and TRBJ2-3, the complete variable domain reads DAGVTQSPTHLIKTRGQQVTLRCSPKSGHDTVSWYQQALGQGPQFIFQYYEEEERQRGNFPDRFSGHQFPNYSSELNVNALLLGDSALYLCASSLPGTDTQYFGPGTRLTVL.

V usage is TRBV6-5 and J usage is TRBJ2-5; D uncertain. The germline V gene has CDR1 MNHEY and CDR2 SVGAGI. V was clipped by 6 bases and J by 1 base, with 12 bases between them. This CDR3 is built from 14 residues. CDR3 loop: CASRTMASQETQYF. DNA of the CDR3: TGTGCCAGCAGAACGATGGCCTCCCAAGAGACCCAGTACTTC.

This clone was found a few times. The J gene is TRBJ2-7, the V gene TRBV5-1; 12 bases map to TRBD2. Germline V gene lookup returns CDR1 SGHRS and CDR2 YFSETQ. V was pared by 1 base and J by 4 bases, with 3 bases of the junction left unmatched. The CDR3 has 15 residues. This CDR3 reads CASSLTSGRLYEQYF. In DNA, the CDR3 is TGCGCCAGCAGCTTGACTAGCGGGAGGCTTTACGAGCAGTACTTC.

The chain is built from TRBV30 and TRBJ2-1; D might be TRBD2 (6 bases). The CDR3 loop spans 11 amino acids. Germline V gene sequence: CDR1 GTSNPN, CDR2 SVGIG (reference sequence). Trimming removed 3 bases at V and 8 bases at J, with 8 bases between. The CDR3 loop reads CAWRGLDEQFF. The CDR3 DNA reads as TGTGCCTGGAGGGGACTGGATGAGCAGTTCTTC.

The CDR3 coding sequence is TGTGCCAGCAGCTTACATCACAATGAGCAGTTCTTC. It is translated as CASSLHHNEQFF. V usage is TRBV7-9 and J usage is TRBJ2-1; D unclear. Between the trimmed V and J ends, which lost 2 bases and 5 bases, there was a span of 4 bases. The CDR3 has 12 amino acids. Germline values: CDR1 SEHNR, CDR2 FQNEAQ (reference sequence).

V gene TRBV10-2 combines with J gene TRBJ1-1; D is ambiguous. Trimming took off 6 bases at V and 5 bases at J, with 13 bases between the two ends. This CDR3 has 13 residues. Germline V lookup: CDR1 WSHSY, CDR2 SAAADI. The CDR3 nucleotides are TGCGCCAGCAGGGTGACCCCGAGAACTGAAGCTTTCTTT. It specifies CASRVTPRTEAFF.

The gene calls are TRBV7-3 and TRBJ1-1; no firm D call. V was pared by 3 bases and J by 3 bases, with 8 bases between. CDR3 length: 13 residues. Looked up from germline, CDR1 is SGHTA and CDR2 is FQGTGA. For the CDR3, the DNA is TGTGCCAGCAGCTTTGAGCCTGACACTGAAGCTTTCTTT. Translation: CASSFEPDTEAFF.

V is TRBV5-6 and J is TRBJ1-2; 8 positions match TRBD1. With 3 bases clipped from V and 4 bases from J, the junction kept 8 bases outside the gene matches. The CDR3 contains 15 residues. Germline CDR1 SGHDT, CDR2 YYEEEE. For the CDR3, the DNA is TGTGCCAGCAGCTCGGAGGTCAGGGGGCTCTATGGCTACACCTTC. This translates into CASSSEVRGLYGYTF.

This clone appeared a few times. The V gene is TRBV19, the J gene TRBJ2-5; the D is unclear. Trimming stripped 4 bases from V and 2 bases from J, with 8 bases between. Per the germline V gene, CDR1 is LNHDA and CDR2 is SQIVND (reference sequence). This CDR3 has 13 amino acids. CDR3 bases: TGTGCCAGTAGTAATACGGTACAAGAGACCCAGTACTTC. It translates to CASSNTVQETQYF.

The V gene is TRBV7-2, the J gene TRBJ2-2; 8 bases line up with TRBD2. The CDR3 is 15 residues long. V lost 5 bases to trimming and J lost 6 bases; unmatched junction nucleotides: 8. From germline, CDR1 is SGHTA and CDR2 FQGNSA. Here the CDR3 DNA reads TGTGCCAGCAGCCCGGGGGGGAGCGGACCCGGGGAGCTGTTTTTT. This translates into CASSPGGSGPGELFF.

This chain links TRBV27 with TRBJ1-4; TRBD1 aligns across 10 bases. V lost 5 bases, J lost 8 bases, and 8 bases stayed unmatched. Germline assignment: CDR1 MNHEY and CDR2 SMNVEV (reference sequence). This CDR3 is built from 15 residues. As DNA, the CDR3 is TGTGCCAGCAGTCCAAGACAGGGGGCAAACGAAAAACTGTTTTTT. Its translation: CASSPRQGANEKLFF.

The chain joins TRBV18 to TRBJ1-2, with D possibly TRBD1 on 5 matching bases. This CDR3 comprises 12 residues. Deletions cut 2 bases from V and 6 bases from J, with 7 bases between. Per the germline V gene, CDR1 is KGHSH and CDR2 is LQKENI. The CDR3 spells CASSPSGNGYTF. The DNA of the CDR3 is TGTGCCAGCTCACCATCAGGGAATGGCTACACCTTC. Based on the CDR3 plus reference TRBV18 and TRBJ1-2, the full variable domain is NAGVMQNPRHLVRRRGQEARLRCSPMKGHSHVYWYRQLPEEGLKFMVYLQKENIIDESGMPKERFSAEFPKEGPSILRIQQVVRGDSAAYFCASSPSGNGYTFGSGTRLTVV.

The V call is TRBV6-1, the J call TRBJ2-5; 9 nucleotides match TRBD1. Germline CDR1 reads MNHNS; CDR2 reads SASEGT. The V gene end was trimmed by 6 bases and the J gene end by 10 bases; junction bases not matched to a gene: 6. The CDR3 contains 12 residues. The CDR3 bases are TGTGCCAGCAGGACAGGGGGGATTAACCAGTACTTC. It is translated as CASRTGGINQYF.

In DNA, the CDR3 is TGCGCCAGCAGCCCTGAGCCGGTGAACACCGGGGAGCTGTTTTTT. Its protein product is CASSPEPVNTGELFF. The V and J genes are TRBV5-1 and TRBJ2-2, with D hard to call. The CDR3 consists of 15 residues. CDR1 and CDR2 (germline): SGHRS, YFSETQ. Deletions cut 4 bases from V and 1 base from J, with 11 bases between.

This chain links TRBV5-6 with TRBJ2-7; the match to TRBD1 covers 8 bases. Germline V gene sequence: CDR1 SGHDT, CDR2 YYEEEE. The CDR3 is 18 residues long. Trimming took 0 bases from V and 5 from J; bases not matched to a gene: 16. CDR3 residues: CASSLDWGTGALYDEQYF. In nucleotides, the CDR3 is TGTGCCAGCAGCTTGGACTGGGGGACAGGCGCTCTTTATGACGAGCAGTACTTC.

The chain links TRBV27 to TRBJ2-2, with 10 bases that match TRBD2. In germline, CDR1 is MNHEY, CDR2 SMNVEV (reference sequence). The CDR3 is made up of 15 amino acids. After removal of 4 bases from V and 6 bases from J, the junction contained 5 bases not matched to a gene. The CDR3 nucleotides are TGTGCCAGCAGTTCGACTAGCGGGTACGCCGGGGAGCTGTTTTTT. Amino acids: CASSSTSGYAGELFF.